This T cell receptor beta chain derives from a study of cytomegalovirus exposure and HLA in healthy donors. The CDR3 loop spans 16 amino acids. J was trimmed by 2 bases and V by 5 bases; bases with no gene match: 8. Germline V gene lookup returns CDR1 SGHTA and CDR2 FQGNSA. Sequencing was performed with immunoSEQ multiplex PCR; in TCRdb, only in-frame clones are kept and a portion is missing. The data hold under 80,000 clones, with roughly 94% observed a single time. Overall study findings and caveats: Subsequent analysis found a tendency for first-cohort TCR clusters to co-occur within the 95 to 150 validation repertoires.

Points on this clone: Its matching antigen is unknown.

Sequencing used PBMCs. The receptor's source is a woman in her late teens or twenties in good health and CMV-seropositive. The gene calls are TRBV7-2 and TRBJ2-4, with 8 bases lining up with TRBD1. CDR3 in DNA: TGTGCCAGCAGCCGTGACAGGGGCCCTACCAAAAACATTCAGTACTTC. This gives the protein CASSRDRGPTKNIQYF.